The 5 T cell receptor beta chains presented below share a single source sample, sequenced in a study of naive and memory T cell subsets. Study-wide points: Possibly reflecting memory cells re-expressing CD45RA, a few larger clonotypes occurred in naive repertoires, especially CD8.

The antigens these receptors bind are not known. The beta constant-region primer was an equimolar mix of two oligonucleotides covering TRBC1 and TRBC2. Four rounds of PCR amplified the ligated cDNA using nested alpha and beta constant-region primers plus SP2. TCRdb reprocessed the UMI-ligation and nested PCR reads with MiXCR, giving one entry per CDR3 protein. The sample gives 85,000 to 130,000 distinct CDR3 sequences, 14% of which show up once; about 3% is in the top ten. Sequencing was performed on naive CD8+ T cells from blood. Receptor source: a human donor in good health.

Ten or more counts support this clonotype. This rearrangement joins TRBV4-2 to TRBJ2-5; D gene unclear. The CDR3 covers 16 residues. Germline V gene lookup returns CDR1 LGHNA and CDR2 YNFKEQ. V lost 0 bases and J lost 0, with 11 bases in between. CDR3 nucleotide sequence: TGTGCCAGCAGCCAAGATCGGCCCGGGCACCAAGAGACCCAGTACTTC. It encodes CASSQDRPGHQETQYF.

The V gene is TRBV15, the J gene TRBJ2-7, with D uncertain. Trimming cost V 0 bases and J 0 bases, with 9 bases left between them. This CDR3 has 15 amino acids. Germline CDR1 is LNHNV and CDR2 is YYDKDF (reference sequence). Written as DNA, the CDR3 is TGTGCCACCAGCAGAGACGCGGTGAGCTCCTACGAGCAGTACTTC. Protein sequence: CATSRDAVSSYEQYF. Complete variable domain (other parts from reference TRBV15 and TRBJ2-7): DAMVIQNPRYQVTQFGKPVTLSCSQTLNHNVMYWYQQKSSQAPKLLFHYYDKDFNNEADTPDNFQSRRPNTSFCFLDIRSPGLGDTAMYLCATSRDAVSSYEQYFGPGTRLTVT.

The chain carries TRBV5-1 and TRBJ2-3, with unresolved D. This CDR3 comprises 15 residues. V was cut by 5 bases and J by 6 bases, with 19 bases left in between. Germline-derived CDR1 and CDR2 are SGHRS and YFSETQ. CDR3 sequence reads: CASRAETWLRDTQYF. In nucleotides, the CDR3 is TGCGCCAGCAGGGCTGAGACATGGTTAAGGGATACGCAGTATTTT.

This clonotype was seen more than once but under ten times. The chain joins TRBV12-3 or TRBV12-4 to TRBJ1-6, with D possibly matching TRBD1 (6 bases). V dropped 7 bases and J dropped 6 bases, with 13 bases sitting between them. The CDR3 is made up of 14 amino acids. In DNA form, the CDR3 reads TGTGCCAGCACCCCACAGGGAATTAATTCACCCCTCCACTTT. Translating it yields CASTPQGINSPLHF.

The sample holds a few counts of this clonotype. The chain recombines TRBV24-1 with TRBJ1-5, with a weak D call TRBD1 (5 bases). The germline V gene encodes CDR1 KGHDR and CDR2 SFDVKD. V was clipped by 7 bases and J by 5 bases, with 8 bases between them. The CDR3 totals 12 residues. The CDR3 nucleotides are TGTGCCACCAGCCCGGGGGATCAGCCCCAGCATTTT. Translation gives CATSPGDQPQHF.